Following are 10 T cell receptor beta chains from one sample sequenced in a study of blood T cell repertoires in COVID-19. The data were produced by immunoSEQ multiplex PCR, yet TCRdb's version contains in-frame clones alone and is incomplete. The top ten hold about 0.8% of the sample, which has about 28,000 clones, 85% to 95% seen once. Material: peripheral blood. The receptor source for this set is a woman between 70 and 85 years old with COVID-19, enrolled during active disease.

The chain couples TRBV12-5 to TRBJ1-2; possible D gene TRBD1, 5 bases. From germline, CDR1 is LGHNT and CDR2 FRNRAP. V was cut by 4 bases and J by 8 bases, with 17 bases left in between. The CDR3 is 14 residues long. DNA of the CDR3: TGTGCTAGTGGTTCGGGACTCCCCCCTTCGGGCTACACCTTC. Translating it yields CASGSGLPPSGYTF.

The chain employs TRBV6-2 or TRBV6-3 and TRBJ1-5, with D uncertain. The CDR3 sequence is 14 residues long. V gave up 2 bases and J gave up 2 bases, with 7 bases separating them. From germline, CDR1 is MNHEY and CDR2 SVGEGT. Here the CDR3 DNA reads TGTGCCAGCAGTTACCCCGTTGGCAATCAGCCCCAGCATTTT. As protein: CASSYPVGNQPQHF.

The chain links TRBV11-2 to TRBJ2-2, with TRBD2 matching over 10 bases. The CDR3 consists of 14 residues. The junction had 8 bases not matched to a gene; V was cut back by 7 bases and J by 9 bases. Germline loops: CDR1 SGHAT, CDR2 FQNNGV. In nucleotides, the CDR3 is TGTGCCAGCAACGAACTAGCGGGGCACCGGGAGCTGTTTTTT. Its translation: CASNELAGHRELFF.

The chain joins TRBV6-2 or TRBV6-3 to TRBJ2-1; 13 positions match TRBD2. J lost 4 bases, V lost 0 bases, and 3 bases had no gene match. Looked up from germline, CDR1 is MNHEY and CDR2 is SVGEGT. The length of the CDR3 is 17 residues. This chain's CDR3 is CASSYSGLAGVYNEQFF. The CDR3 coding sequence is TGTGCCAGCAGTTACTCCGGACTAGCGGGAGTTTACAATGAGCAGTTCTTC.

The chain combines TRBV2 with TRBJ2-3; 7 bases match TRBD1. The CDR3 runs 14 residues. From germline, CDR1 is SNHLY and CDR2 FYNNEI. The J segment lost 0 bases and the V segment lost 8 bases, leaving 5 bases of the junction unmatched. CDR3 loop: CASLRGQSTDTQYF. The CDR3 DNA follows: TGTGCCAGCCTCCGGGGACAGAGCACAGATACGCAGTATTTT. Full variable domain (missing parts from reference TRBV2 and TRBJ2-3): EPEVTQTPSHQVTQMGQEVILRCVPISNHLYFYWYRQILGQKVEFLVSFYNNEISEKSEIFDDQFSVERPDGSNFTLKIRSTKLEDSAMYFCASLRGQSTDTQYFGPGTRLTVL.

This chain uses TRBV5-1 with TRBJ2-7; D is possibly TRBD1 (6 bases). Trimming removed 5 bases at V and 5 bases at J, with 20 bases between. This CDR3 is built from 15 residues. Germline lookup yields CDR1 SGHRS and CDR2 YFSETQ. This CDR3 is CASRILQGEVNEQYF. In DNA form, the CDR3 reads TGCGCCAGCAGGATACTACAGGGAGAGGTTAACGAGCAGTACTTC.

In its sample, this clone was seen once. This chain uses TRBV6-1 with TRBJ2-1; 9 bases fit TRBD1. The V segment lost 4 bases and the J segment 5 bases; nucleotides outside the gene matches: 9. Germline V gene lookup returns CDR1 MNHNS and CDR2 SASEGT. The CDR3 has 16 amino acids. CDR3 residues: CASSVDRGVGNNEQFF. CDR3 DNA sequence: TGTGCCAGCAGTGTGGACAGGGGAGTTGGGAACAATGAGCAGTTCTTC.

The chain employs TRBV11-3 and TRBJ2-1; D remains unclear. There are 14 residues in the CDR3. Trimming removed 0 bases at V and 4 bases at J, with 7 bases between. The germline V gene encodes CDR1 SGHNT and CDR2 YENEEA. The CDR3: CASSLDLGYNEQFF. The CDR3 nucleotides are TGTGCCAGCAGCTTAGATCTCGGGTACAATGAGCAGTTCTTC.

The chain is built from TRBV19 and TRBJ2-2; TRBD1 might be the D (6 bases). Germline loops: CDR1 LNHDA, CDR2 SQIVND (reference sequence). The V end lost 6 bases, the J end lost 2 bases, and 10 bases lay between the germline ends. The CDR3 extends over 14 amino acids. CDR3 sequence (DNA): TGTGCCAGTAGCATACAGGGTAACACCGGGGAGCTGTTTTTT. This encodes CASSIQGNTGELFF.

This clone occurred a few times. This chain links TRBV12-3 or TRBV12-4 with TRBJ1-6; D not certain. This CDR3 region has 13 residues. V was trimmed by 5 bases and J by 6 bases, leaving 8 bases between them. In nucleotides, the CDR3 is TGTGCCAGCAGTCCACAGATTAATTCACCCCTCCACTTT. Protein sequence: CASSPQINSPLHF.